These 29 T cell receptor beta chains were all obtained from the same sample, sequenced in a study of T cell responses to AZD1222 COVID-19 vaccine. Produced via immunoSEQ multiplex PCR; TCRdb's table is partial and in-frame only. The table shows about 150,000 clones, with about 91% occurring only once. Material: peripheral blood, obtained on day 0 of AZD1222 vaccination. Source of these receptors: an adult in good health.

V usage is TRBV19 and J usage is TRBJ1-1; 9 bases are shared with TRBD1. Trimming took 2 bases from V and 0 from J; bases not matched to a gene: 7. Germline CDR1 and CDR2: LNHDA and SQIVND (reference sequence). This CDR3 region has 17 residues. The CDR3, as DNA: TGTGCCAGTAGTATACGGGACAGGGCCCGCATGAACACTGAAGCTTTCTTT. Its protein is CASSIRDRARMNTEAFF.

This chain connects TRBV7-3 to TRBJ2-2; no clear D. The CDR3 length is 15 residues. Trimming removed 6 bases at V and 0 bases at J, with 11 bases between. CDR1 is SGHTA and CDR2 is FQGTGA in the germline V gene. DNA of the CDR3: TGTGCCAGCAGTCCCGATAGGTCGAACACCGGGGAGCTGTTTTTT. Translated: CASSPDRSNTGELFF.

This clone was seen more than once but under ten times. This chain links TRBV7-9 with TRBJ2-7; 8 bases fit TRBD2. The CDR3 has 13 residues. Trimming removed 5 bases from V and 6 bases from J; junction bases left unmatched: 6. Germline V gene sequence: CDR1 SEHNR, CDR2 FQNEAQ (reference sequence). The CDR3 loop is CASSPSGGSEQYF. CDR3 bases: TGTGCCAGCAGCCCCTCGGGGGGGAGCGAGCAGTACTTC.

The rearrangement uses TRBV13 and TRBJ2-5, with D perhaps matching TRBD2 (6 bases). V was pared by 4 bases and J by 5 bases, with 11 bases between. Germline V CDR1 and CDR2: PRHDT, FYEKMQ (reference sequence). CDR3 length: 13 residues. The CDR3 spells CASSWSGGETQYF. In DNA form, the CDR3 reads TGTGCCAGCAGCTGGTCCGGGGGTGAGACCCAGTACTTC. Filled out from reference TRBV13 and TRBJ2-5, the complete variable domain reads AAGVIQSPRHLIKEKRETATLKCYPIPRHDTVYWYQQGPGQDPQFLISFYEKMQSDKGSIPDRFSAQQFSDYHSELNMSSLELGDSALYFCASSWSGGETQYFGPGTRLLVL.

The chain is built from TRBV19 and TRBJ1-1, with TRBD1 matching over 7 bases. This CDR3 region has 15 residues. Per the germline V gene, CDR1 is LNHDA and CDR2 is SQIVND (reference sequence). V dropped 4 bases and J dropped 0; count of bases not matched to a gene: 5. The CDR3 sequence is CASSTGTDMNTEAFF. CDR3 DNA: TGTGCCAGTAGTACCGGGACAGACATGAACACTGAAGCTTTCTTT. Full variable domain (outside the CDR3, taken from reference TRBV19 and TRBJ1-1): DGGITQSPKYLFRKEGQNVTLSCEQNLNHDAMYWYRQDPGQGLRLIYYSQIVNDFQKGDIAEGYSVSREKKESFPLTVTSAQKNPTAFYLCASSTGTDMNTEAFFGQGTRLTVV.

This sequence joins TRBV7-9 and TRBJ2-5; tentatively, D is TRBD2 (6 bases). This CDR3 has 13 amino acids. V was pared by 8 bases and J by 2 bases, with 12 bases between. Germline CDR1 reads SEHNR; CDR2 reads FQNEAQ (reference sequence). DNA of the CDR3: TGTGCCAGCCAACGGAGGGAGCAAGAGACCCAGTACTTC. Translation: CASQRREQETQYF.

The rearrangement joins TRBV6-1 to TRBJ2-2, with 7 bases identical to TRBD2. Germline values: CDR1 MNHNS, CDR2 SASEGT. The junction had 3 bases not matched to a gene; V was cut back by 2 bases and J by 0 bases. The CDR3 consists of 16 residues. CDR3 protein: CASSELAVPNTGELFF. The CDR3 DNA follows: TGTGCCAGCAGTGAACTAGCGGTTCCGAACACCGGGGAGCTGTTTTTT.

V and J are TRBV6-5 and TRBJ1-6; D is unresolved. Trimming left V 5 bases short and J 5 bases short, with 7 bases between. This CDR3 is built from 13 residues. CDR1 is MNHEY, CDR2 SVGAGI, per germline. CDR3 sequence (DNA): TGTGCCAGCAGTCAGAACAATAATTCACCCCTCCACTTT. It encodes CASSQNNNSPLHF.

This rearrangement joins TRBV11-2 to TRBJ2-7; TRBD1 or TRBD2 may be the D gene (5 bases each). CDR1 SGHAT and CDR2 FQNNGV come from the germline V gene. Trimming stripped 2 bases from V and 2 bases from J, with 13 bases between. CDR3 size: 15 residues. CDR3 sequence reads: CASSLSPEGPYEQYF. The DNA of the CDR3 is TGTGCCAGCAGCTTAAGTCCCGAGGGGCCCTACGAGCAGTACTTC.

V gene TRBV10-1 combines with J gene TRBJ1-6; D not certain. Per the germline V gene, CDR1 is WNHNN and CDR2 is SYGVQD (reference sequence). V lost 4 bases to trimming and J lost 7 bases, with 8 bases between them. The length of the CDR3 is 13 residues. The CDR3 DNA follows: TGCGCCAGCAGTGTAGCCAGCAATTCACCCCTCCACTTT. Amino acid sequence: CASSVASNSPLHF.

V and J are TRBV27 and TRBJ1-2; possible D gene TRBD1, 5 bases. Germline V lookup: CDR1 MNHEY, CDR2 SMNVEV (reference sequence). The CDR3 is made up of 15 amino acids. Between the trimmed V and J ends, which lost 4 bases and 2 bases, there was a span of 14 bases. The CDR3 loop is CASSSLVEGNYGYTF. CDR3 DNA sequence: TGTGCCAGCAGTTCCTTGGTTGAGGGGAACTATGGCTACACCTTC.

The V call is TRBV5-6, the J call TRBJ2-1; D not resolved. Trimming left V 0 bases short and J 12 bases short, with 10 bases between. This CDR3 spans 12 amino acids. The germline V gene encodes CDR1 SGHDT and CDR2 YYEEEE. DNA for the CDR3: TGTGCCAGCAGCTTGGTGCCCCCGGGGCAGTTCTTC. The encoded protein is CASSLVPPGQFF.

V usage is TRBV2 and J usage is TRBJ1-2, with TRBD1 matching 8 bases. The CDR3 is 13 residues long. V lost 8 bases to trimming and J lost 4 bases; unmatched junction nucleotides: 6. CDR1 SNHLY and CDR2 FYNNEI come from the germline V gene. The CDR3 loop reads CASEQGGGYGYTF. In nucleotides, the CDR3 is TGTGCCAGCGAACAGGGGGGCGGCTATGGCTACACCTTC.

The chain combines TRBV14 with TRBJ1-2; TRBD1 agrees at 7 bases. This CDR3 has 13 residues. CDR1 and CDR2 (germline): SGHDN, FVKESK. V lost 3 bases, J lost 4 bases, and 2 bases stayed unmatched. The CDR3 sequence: CASSQTGLYGYTF. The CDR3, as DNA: TGTGCCAGCAGCCAGACAGGGCTCTATGGCTACACCTTC.

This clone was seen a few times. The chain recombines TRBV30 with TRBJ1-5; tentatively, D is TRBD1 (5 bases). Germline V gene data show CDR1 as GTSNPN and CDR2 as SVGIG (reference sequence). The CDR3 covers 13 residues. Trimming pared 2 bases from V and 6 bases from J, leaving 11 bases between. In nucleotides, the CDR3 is TGTGCCTGGAGTCAGGGTAAATCTCAGCCCCAGCATTTT. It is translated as CAWSQGKSQPQHF.

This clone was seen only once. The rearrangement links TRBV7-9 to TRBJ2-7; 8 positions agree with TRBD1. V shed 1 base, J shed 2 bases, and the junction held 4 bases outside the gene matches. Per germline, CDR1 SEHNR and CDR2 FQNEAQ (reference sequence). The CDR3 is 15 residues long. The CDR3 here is CASSLGTGRTYEQYF. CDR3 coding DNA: TGTGCCAGCAGCTTAGGGACAGGGAGGACCTACGAGCAGTACTTC. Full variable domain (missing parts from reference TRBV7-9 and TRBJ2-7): DTGVSQNPRHKITKRGQNVTFRCDPISEHNRLYWYRQTLGQGPEFLTYFQNEAQLEKSRLLSDRFSAERPKGSFSTLEIQRTEQGDSAMYLCASSLGTGRTYEQYFGPGTRLTVT.

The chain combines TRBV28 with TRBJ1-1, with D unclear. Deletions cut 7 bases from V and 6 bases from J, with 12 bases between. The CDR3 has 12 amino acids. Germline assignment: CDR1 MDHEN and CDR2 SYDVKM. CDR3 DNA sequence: TGTGCCAGCATCACTCCGGGTTCTGAAGCTTTCTTT. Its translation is CASITPGSEAFF.

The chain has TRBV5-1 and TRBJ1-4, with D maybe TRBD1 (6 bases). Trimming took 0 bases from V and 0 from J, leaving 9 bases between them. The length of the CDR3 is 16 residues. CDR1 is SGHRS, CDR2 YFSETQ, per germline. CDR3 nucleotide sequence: TGCGCCAGCAGCTTGGCCGAGGGGGCAACTAATGAAAAACTGTTTTTT. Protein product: CASSLAEGATNEKLFF.

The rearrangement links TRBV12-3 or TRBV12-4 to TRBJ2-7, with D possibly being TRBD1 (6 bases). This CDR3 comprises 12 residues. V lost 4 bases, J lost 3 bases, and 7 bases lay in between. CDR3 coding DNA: TGTGCCAGCAGTTCCAGGGGCTACGAGCAGTACTTC. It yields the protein CASSSRGYEQYF.

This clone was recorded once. CDR3 DNA: TGTGCCAGCAGGAGGGAGGGGGCACTAGGCGAGCAGTACTTC. It codes for CASRREGALGEQYF. The rearrangement links TRBV7-2 to TRBJ2-7; either TRBD1 or TRBD2 may fit D (7 bases each). The CDR3 is made up of 14 amino acids. Germline values: CDR1 SGHTA, CDR2 FQGNSA. Trimming stripped 6 bases from V and 6 bases from J, with 18 bases between.

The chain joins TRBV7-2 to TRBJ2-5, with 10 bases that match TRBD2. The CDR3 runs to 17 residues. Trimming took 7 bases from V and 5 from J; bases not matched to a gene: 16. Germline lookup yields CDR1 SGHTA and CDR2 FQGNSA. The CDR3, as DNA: TGTGCCAGCACCCCTGAGGGAATAGCGGGGGGACGGGAGACCCAGTACTTC. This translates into CASTPEGIAGGRETQYF.

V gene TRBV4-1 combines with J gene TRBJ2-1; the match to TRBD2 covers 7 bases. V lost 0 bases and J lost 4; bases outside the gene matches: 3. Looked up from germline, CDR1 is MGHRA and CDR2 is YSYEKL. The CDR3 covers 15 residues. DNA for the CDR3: TGCGCCAGCAGCCAAGACGGGGGGAGGTACAATGAGCAGTTCTTC. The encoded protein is CASSQDGGRYNEQFF.

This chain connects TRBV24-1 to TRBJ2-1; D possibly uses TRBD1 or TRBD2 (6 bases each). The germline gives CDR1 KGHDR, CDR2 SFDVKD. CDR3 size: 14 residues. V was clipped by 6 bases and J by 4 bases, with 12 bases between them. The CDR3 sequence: CATSYGGYYNEQFF. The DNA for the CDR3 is TGTGCCACCAGTTACGGGGGCTATTACAATGAGCAGTTCTTC.

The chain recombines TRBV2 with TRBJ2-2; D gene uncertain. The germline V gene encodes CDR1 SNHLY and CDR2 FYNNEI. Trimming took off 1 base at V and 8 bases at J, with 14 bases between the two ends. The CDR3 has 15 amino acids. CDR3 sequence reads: CASSEESRVVGELFF. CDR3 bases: TGTGCCAGCAGTGAAGAAAGTCGGGTCGTAGGGGAGCTGTTTTTT.

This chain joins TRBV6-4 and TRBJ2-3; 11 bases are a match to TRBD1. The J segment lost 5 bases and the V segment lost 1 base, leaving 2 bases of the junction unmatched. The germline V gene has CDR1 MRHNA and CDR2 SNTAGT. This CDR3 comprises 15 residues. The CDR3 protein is CASSDWGQGVDTQYF. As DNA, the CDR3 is TGTGCCAGCAGTGACTGGGGACAGGGGGTAGATACGCAGTATTTT.

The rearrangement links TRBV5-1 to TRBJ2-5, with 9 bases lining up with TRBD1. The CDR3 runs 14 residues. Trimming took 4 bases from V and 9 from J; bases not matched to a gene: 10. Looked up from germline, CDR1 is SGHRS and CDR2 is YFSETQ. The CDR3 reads CASSATGGLGAQYF. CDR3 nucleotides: TGCGCCAGCAGCGCAACAGGGGGCCTCGGGGCCCAGTACTTC.

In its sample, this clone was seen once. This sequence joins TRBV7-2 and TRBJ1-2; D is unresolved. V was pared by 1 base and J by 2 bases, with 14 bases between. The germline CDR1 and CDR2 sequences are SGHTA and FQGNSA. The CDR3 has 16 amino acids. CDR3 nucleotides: TGTGCCAGCAGCTTAGATCTCGGCAGGCCGAACTATGGCTACACCTTC. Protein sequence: CASSLDLGRPNYGYTF.

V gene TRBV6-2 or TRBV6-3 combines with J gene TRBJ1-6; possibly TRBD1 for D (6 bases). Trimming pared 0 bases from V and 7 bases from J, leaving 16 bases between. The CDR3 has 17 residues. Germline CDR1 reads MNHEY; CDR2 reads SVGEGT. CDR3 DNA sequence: TGTGCCAGCAGTTACTCAAGCGGTAACAGGGCGAATTCACCCCTCCACTTT. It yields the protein CASSYSSGNRANSPLHF.

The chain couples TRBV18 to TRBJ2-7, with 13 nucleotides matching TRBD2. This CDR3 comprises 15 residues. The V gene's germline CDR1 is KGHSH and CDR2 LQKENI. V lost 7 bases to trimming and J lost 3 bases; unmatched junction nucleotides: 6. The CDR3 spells CASLGTSGAYYEQYF. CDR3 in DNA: TGTGCCAGCTTGGGGACTAGCGGGGCCTACTACGAGCAGTACTTC.